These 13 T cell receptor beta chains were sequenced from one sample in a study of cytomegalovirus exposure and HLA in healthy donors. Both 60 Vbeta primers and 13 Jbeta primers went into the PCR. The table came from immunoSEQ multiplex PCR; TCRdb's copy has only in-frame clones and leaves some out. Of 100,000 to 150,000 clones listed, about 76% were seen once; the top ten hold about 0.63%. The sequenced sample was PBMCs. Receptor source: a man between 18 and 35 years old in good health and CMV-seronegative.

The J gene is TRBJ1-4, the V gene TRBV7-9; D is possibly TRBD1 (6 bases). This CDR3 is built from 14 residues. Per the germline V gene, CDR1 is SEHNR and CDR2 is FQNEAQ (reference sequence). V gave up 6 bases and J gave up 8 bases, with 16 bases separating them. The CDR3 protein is CASSRTQGGEKLFF. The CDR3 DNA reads TGTGCCAGCAGTCGGACACAGGGAGGGGAAAAACTGTTTTTT.

The CDR3 loop reads CASRYGQINEQFF. The CDR3 coding sequence is TGTGCCAGCAGATATGGACAGATCAATGAGCAGTTCTTC. The J gene is TRBJ2-1, the V gene TRBV7-9, with D possibly being TRBD1 (6 bases). The CDR3 length is 13 residues. Germline CDR1 and CDR2: SEHNR and FQNEAQ (reference sequence). V was pared by 6 bases and J by 6 bases, with 12 bases between.

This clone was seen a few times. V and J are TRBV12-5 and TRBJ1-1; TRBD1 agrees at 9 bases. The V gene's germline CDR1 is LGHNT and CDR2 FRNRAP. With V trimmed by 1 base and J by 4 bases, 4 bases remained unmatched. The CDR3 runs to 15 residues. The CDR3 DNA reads TGTGCTAGTGGTTTGGCACAGGGGGCCAGCACTGAAGCTTTCTTT. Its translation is CASGLAQGASTEAFF. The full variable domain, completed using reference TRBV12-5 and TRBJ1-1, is DARVTQTPRHKVTEMGQEVTMRCQPILGHNTVFWYRQTMMQGLELLAYFRNRAPLDDSGMPKDRFSAEMPDATLATLKIQPSEPRDSAVYFCASGLAQGASTEAFFGQGTRLTVV.

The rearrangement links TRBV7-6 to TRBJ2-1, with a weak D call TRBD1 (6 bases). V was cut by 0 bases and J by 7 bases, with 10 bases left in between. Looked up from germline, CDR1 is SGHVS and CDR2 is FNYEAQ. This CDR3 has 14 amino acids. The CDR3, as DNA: TGTGCCAGCAGCTTAGCGTGGACAGCTAATGAGCAGTTCTTC. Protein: CASSLAWTANEQFF.

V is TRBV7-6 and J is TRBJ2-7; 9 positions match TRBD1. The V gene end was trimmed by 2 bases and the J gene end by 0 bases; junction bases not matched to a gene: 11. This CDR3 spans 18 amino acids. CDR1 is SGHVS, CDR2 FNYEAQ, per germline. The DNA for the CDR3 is TGTGCCAGCAGCTTAACACTTCCGGGACAGGGTCTCTCCTACGAGCAGTACTTC. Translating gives CASSLTLPGQGLSYEQYF.

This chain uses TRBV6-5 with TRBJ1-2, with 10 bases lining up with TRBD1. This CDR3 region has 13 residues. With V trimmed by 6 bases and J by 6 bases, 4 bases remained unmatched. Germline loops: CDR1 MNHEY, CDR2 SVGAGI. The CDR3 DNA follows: TGTGCCAGCAGCTTCGGGACAGGGGATGGCTACACCTTC. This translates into CASSFGTGDGYTF.

In DNA form, the CDR3 reads TGCGCCAGCAGCCATACCGGGACAGGGGACGTTGGCATATATTTT. Translating gives CASSHTGTGDVGIYF. V and J are TRBV4-3 and TRBJ1-3; TRBD1 aligns across 10 bases. Germline CDR1 and CDR2: LGHNA and YSLEER. The CDR3 is 15 residues long. V was pared by 3 bases and J by 12 bases, with 11 bases of the junction left unmatched.

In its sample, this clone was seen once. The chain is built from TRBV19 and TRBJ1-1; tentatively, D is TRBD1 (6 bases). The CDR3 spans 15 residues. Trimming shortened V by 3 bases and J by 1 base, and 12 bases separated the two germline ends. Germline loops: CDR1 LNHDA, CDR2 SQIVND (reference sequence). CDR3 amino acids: CASSISPRGNTEAFF. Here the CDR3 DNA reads TGTGCCAGTAGTATCTCCCCCAGGGGGAACACTGAAGCTTTCTTT.

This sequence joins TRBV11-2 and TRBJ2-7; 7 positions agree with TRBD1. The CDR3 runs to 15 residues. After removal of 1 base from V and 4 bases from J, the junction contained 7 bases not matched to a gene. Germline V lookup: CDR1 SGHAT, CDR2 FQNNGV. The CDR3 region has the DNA TGTGCCAGCAGCTTAGCTGGACAGGATAATTACGAGCAGTACTTC. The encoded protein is CASSLAGQDNYEQYF.

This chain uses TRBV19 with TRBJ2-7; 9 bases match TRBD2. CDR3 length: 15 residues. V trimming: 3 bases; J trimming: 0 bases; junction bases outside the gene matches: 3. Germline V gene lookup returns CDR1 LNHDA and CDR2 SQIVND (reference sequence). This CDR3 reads CASSIVAGDSYEQYF. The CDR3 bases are TGTGCCAGTAGTATCGTAGCGGGGGACTCCTACGAGCAGTACTTC.

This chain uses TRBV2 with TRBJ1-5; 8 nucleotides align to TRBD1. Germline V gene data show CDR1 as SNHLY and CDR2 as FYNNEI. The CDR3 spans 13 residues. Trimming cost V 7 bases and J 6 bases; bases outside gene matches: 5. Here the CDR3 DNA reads TGTGCCAGCAAGACCAGGGGGCTTCAGCCCCAGCATTTT. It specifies CASKTRGLQPQHF.

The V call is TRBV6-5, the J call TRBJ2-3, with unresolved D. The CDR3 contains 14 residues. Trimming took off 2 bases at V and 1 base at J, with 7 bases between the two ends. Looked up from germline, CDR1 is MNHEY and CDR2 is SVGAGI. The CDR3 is CASSYRGGTDTQYF. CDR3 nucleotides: TGTGCCAGCAGTTACCGAGGTGGCACAGATACGCAGTATTTT.

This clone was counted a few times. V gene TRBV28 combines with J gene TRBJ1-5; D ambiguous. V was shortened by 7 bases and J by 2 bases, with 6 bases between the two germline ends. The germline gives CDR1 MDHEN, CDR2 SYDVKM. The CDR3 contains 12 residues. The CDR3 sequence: CASTSGNQPQHF. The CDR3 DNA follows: TGTGCCAGCACTTCGGGCAATCAGCCCCAGCATTTT.